Below are 19 T cell receptor beta chains sequenced from a single sample in a study of OX40 agonist ivuxolimab in advanced cancers. Profiling relied on immunoSEQ multiplex PCR, and the TCRdb table lists in-frame clones only, not all of them. This sample yields around 65,000 clones, of which around 83% are seen a single time; 2% to 2.5% belongs to the top ten. Sample: CD4+ or CD8+ T cells sorted from blood, taken in a trial of the OX40 agonist ivuxolimab. All receptors derive from an adult with an advanced solid tumor such as melanoma, head and neck, liver or kidney cancer.

The gene calls are TRBV6-1 and TRBJ2-7; D gene ambiguous. Germline V CDR1 and CDR2: MNHNS, SASEGT. V gave up 3 bases and J gave up 1 base, with 10 bases separating them. There are 14 residues in the CDR3. CDR3 DNA sequence: TGTGCCAGCAGTGAGCAGGTATTATCCTACGAGCAGTACTTC. Amino acids: CASSEQVLSYEQYF.

The chain links TRBV5-1 to TRBJ1-1; 8 nucleotides line up with TRBD1. The trim removed 3 bases at V and 1 base at J, leaving 8 bases unmatched. Germline V gene lookup returns CDR1 SGHRS and CDR2 YFSETQ. This CDR3 spans 16 amino acids. The CDR3 DNA follows: TGCGCCAGCAGCTGGAGGCAGGGGGCAGAGAACACTGAAGCTTTCTTT. This gives the protein CASSWRQGAENTEAFF.

The chain employs TRBV30 and TRBJ1-6; D perhaps matches TRBD1 (5 bases). This CDR3 has 13 residues. V lost 7 bases and J 3 bases, leaving 10 bases between the germline ends. Germline lookup yields CDR1 GTSNPN and CDR2 SVGIG (reference sequence). CDR3 protein: CASRTSYNSPLHF. The CDR3 nucleotides are TGTGCCTCCCGGACAAGCTATAATTCACCCCTCCACTTT.

The rearrangement joins TRBV7-9 to TRBJ2-2, with 7 bases lining up with TRBD2. The CDR3 spans 18 residues. Germline loops: CDR1 SEHNR, CDR2 FQNEAQ (reference sequence). The V segment lost 2 bases and the J segment 0 bases; nucleotides outside the gene matches: 9. In DNA form, the CDR3 reads TGTGCCAGCAGCTTACCTGCAGGGAGGGGACCGAACACCGGGGAGCTGTTTTTT. It specifies CASSLPAGRGPNTGELFF. Full variable domain (missing parts from reference TRBV7-9 and TRBJ2-2): DTGVSQNPRHKITKRGQNVTFRCDPISEHNRLYWYRQTLGQGPEFLTYFQNEAQLEKSRLLSDRFSAERPKGSFSTLEIQRTEQGDSAMYLCASSLPAGRGPNTGELFFGEGSRLTVL.

The chain employs TRBV11-2 and TRBJ1-6; no clear D. The CDR3 is 14 residues long. Germline lookup yields CDR1 SGHAT and CDR2 FQNNGV. V lost 0 bases and J lost 7, with 7 bases in between. CDR3 bases: TGTGCCAGCAGCTTAGATCCGCGCAATTCACCCCTCCACTTT. It is translated as CASSLDPRNSPLHF.

V usage is TRBV29-1 and J usage is TRBJ1-1, with no clear D. CDR3 size: 13 residues. V shed 3 bases and J shed 1 base, with 9 bases lying between them. CDR1 is SQVTM, CDR2 ANQGSEA, per germline. The CDR3 loop reads CSVDARENTEAFF. CDR3 in DNA: TGCAGCGTTGATGCCAGAGAGAACACTGAAGCTTTCTTT.

In regard to this clone: This sample includes further DNA sequences coding for the same CDR3. The chain employs TRBV5-1 and TRBJ2-2, with D maybe TRBD1 (6 bases). Germline lookup yields CDR1 SGHRS and CDR2 YFSETQ. CDR3 length: 17 amino acids. Trimming took off 0 bases at V and 0 bases at J, with 12 bases between the two ends. The CDR3: CASSLGHRDPNTGELFF. The CDR3 bases are TGCGCCAGCAGCTTGGGACACAGGGACCCGAACACCGGGGAGCTGTTTTTT.

The gene calls are TRBV11-2 and TRBJ2-7; D is ambiguous. Germline V gene lookup returns CDR1 SGHAT and CDR2 FQNNGV. The length of the CDR3 is 12 residues. V gave up 2 bases and J gave up 4 bases, with 6 bases separating them. The CDR3 DNA follows: TGTGCCAGCAGCTTACCCGGATACGAGCAGTACTTC. Translation: CASSLPGYEQYF.

The chain has TRBV6-1 and TRBJ1-2; D call uncertain. Trimming removed 2 bases from V and 8 bases from J, with 6 bases in between. The germline V gene encodes CDR1 MNHNS and CDR2 SASEGT. The CDR3 loop spans 11 amino acids. The CDR3 is CASSEMLGYTF. Here the CDR3 DNA reads TGTGCCAGCAGTGAAATGTTGGGCTACACCTTC.

CDR3 amino acids: CASGTDGATQETQYF. The CDR3 nucleotides are TGTGCCAGCGGTACCGATGGAGCGACTCAAGAGACCCAGTACTTC. The chain employs TRBV27 and TRBJ2-5, with D unclear. V lost 8 bases and J lost 2, with 18 bases in between. This CDR3 comprises 15 residues. The germline CDR1 and CDR2 sequences are MNHEY and SMNVEV (reference sequence).

The chain has TRBV28 and TRBJ2-7; D is possibly TRBD2 (5 bases). CDR3 length: 11 amino acids. V lost 8 bases and J 3 bases, leaving 8 bases between the germline ends. Germline CDR1 MDHEN, CDR2 SYDVKM. CDR3 sequence: CASGLLYEQYF. CDR3 nucleotides: TGTGCCAGCGGACTTCTCTACGAGCAGTACTTC. The entire variable domain, with the rest obtained from reference TRBV28 and TRBJ2-7, is as follows: DVKVTQSSRYLVKRTGEKVFLECVQDMDHENMFWYRQDPGLGLRLIYFSYDVKMKEKGDIPEGYSVSREKKERFSLILESASTNQTSMYLCASGLLYEQYFGPGTRLTVT.

The rearrangement uses TRBV7-2 and TRBJ2-7; D might be TRBD2 (7 bases). Trimming pared 1 base from V and 4 bases from J, leaving 14 bases between. CDR1 is SGHTA, CDR2 FQGNSA, per germline. The CDR3 covers 15 residues. CDR3: CASSLEGGGRYEQYF. The CDR3 DNA sequence: TGTGCCAGCAGCTTAGAGGGGGGAGGGCGATACGAGCAGTACTTC. Full variable domain (outside the CDR3, taken from reference TRBV7-2 and TRBJ2-7): GAGVSQSPSNKVTEKGKDVELRCDPISGHTALYWYRQSLGQGLEFLIYFQGNSAPDKSGLPSDRFSAERTGGSVSTLTIQRTQQEDSAVYLCASSLEGGGRYEQYFGPGTRLTVT.

The gene calls are TRBV28 and TRBJ2-2; D not certain. The CDR3 spans 13 residues. Trimming removed 3 bases from V and 6 bases from J, with 8 bases in between. The germline V gene encodes CDR1 MDHEN and CDR2 SYDVKM. In DNA, the CDR3 is TGTGCCAGCAGTTTTCTCTCACCCGGGGAGCTGTTTTTT. Protein: CASSFLSPGELFF.

This clone was found a few times. The rearrangement joins TRBV21-1 to TRBJ2-1; the D call TRBD2 from the table was never checked on the DNA. TRBV21-1 is given as a pseudogene. The CDR3 covers 19 residues. The CDR3 DNA is TGTGCCAGCAGCAAAGTGGGGGGGACCGACCCGGTCGGTAGCAATGAGCAGTTCTTC. Translated: CASSKVGGTDPVGSNEQFF.

The gene calls are TRBV19 and TRBJ2-5, with 11 positions matching TRBD2. The DNA end is a closer match to TRBJ2-7, so the J assignment may be wrong. Looked up from germline, CDR1 is LNHDA and CDR2 is SQIVND (reference sequence). CDR3 length equals 13 residues. This chain's CDR3 is CASTSGSSYEQYF. The CDR3, as DNA: TGTGCCAGCACTAGCGGGAGCTCCTACGAGCAGTACTTC.

The CDR3, as DNA: TGTGCCAGCAGCTCTACGGGACTAGCCTTGGATGAGCAGTTCTTC. It encodes CASSSTGLALDEQFF. The V gene is TRBV7-6, the J gene TRBJ2-1; 9 positions match TRBD2. Germline lookup yields CDR1 SGHVS and CDR2 FNYEAQ. The CDR3 spans 15 residues. Trimming removed 4 bases from V and 8 bases from J; junction bases left unmatched: 9. The full variable domain, in which reference TRBV7-6 and TRBJ2-1 provide the parts outside the CDR3, is GAGVSQSPRYKVTKRGQDVALRCDPISGHVSLYWYRQALGQGPEFLTYFNYEAQQDKSGLPNDRFSAERPEGSISTLTIQRTEQRDSAMYRCASSSTGLALDEQFFGPGTRLTVL.

In nucleotides, the CDR3 is TGTGCCAGCAGCTTAGGGCAAGGGGTCGAGCAGTACTTC. This sequence encodes CASSLGQGVEQYF. V gene TRBV7-6 combines with J gene TRBJ2-7, with D possibly matching TRBD1 (5 bases). The CDR3 contains 13 residues. Trimming took off 1 base at V and 6 bases at J, with 10 bases between the two ends. The germline gives CDR1 SGHVS, CDR2 FNYEAQ.

This chain uses TRBV18 with TRBJ1-1, with a weak D call TRBD1 (5 bases). The CDR3 runs 15 residues. The germline V gene encodes CDR1 KGHSH and CDR2 LQKENI. The germline V and J ends were trimmed by 0 bases and 0 bases, with 8 bases remaining between them. This CDR3 is CASSPPGPMNTEAFF. CDR3 DNA: TGTGCCAGCTCACCACCGGGACCGATGAACACTGAAGCTTTCTTT.

CDR3 region: CASSGLNSGAFF. The CDR3 nucleotides are TGTGCCAGCAGTGGGCTGAACTCCGGGGCTTTCTTT. V usage is TRBV6-1 and J usage is TRBJ1-1; the D is unclear. This CDR3 has 12 amino acids. Trimming removed 4 bases at V and 11 bases at J, with 14 bases between. The germline gives CDR1 MNHNS, CDR2 SASEGT.